This T cell receptor beta chain was captured in a study of cytomegalovirus exposure and HLA in healthy donors. At the level of the study: Researchers previously reported finding fewer than 140 million unique TCR beta sequences from approximately 190 million T cells.

This clone was observed a handful of times. What it binds is not known. Likely unrecorded immune exposures existed in these nominally healthy donors. Study-level results: Most subjects had HLA-A and HLA-B alleles reportedly predicted accurately by TCR beta sequences.

Germline assignment: CDR1 MGHRA and CDR2 YSYEKL. CDR3 length equals 17 residues. Trimming removed 4 bases at V and 0 bases at J, with 15 bases between. PCR primers comprised 60 Vbeta and 13 Jbeta primers. Data came from immunoSEQ multiplex PCR; TCRdb stores just in-frame clones and leaves some out. The repertoire holds about 160,000 clones, with about 65% as singletons. What was sequenced was PBMCs. The V call is TRBV4-1, the J call TRBJ1-4; D is ambiguous. The receptor was isolated from a man aged 40-50 years in good health and CMV-seropositive. This chain's CDR3 is CASSLEYGAATNEKLFF. CDR3 DNA sequence: TGCGCCAGCAGCCTGGAATATGGAGCTGCAACTAATGAAAAACTGTTTTTT.